These T cell receptor beta chains were read from a single sample in a study of T cell changes during pregnancy in multiple sclerosis. Some clones are missing from TCRdb's copy, which holds only in-frame ones; the method was immunoSEQ multiplex PCR. This table holds 55,000 to 85,000 clones, around 94% found once. The source material was peripheral blood, sampled in the third trimester of pregnancy. These receptors all come from a female donor with multiple sclerosis, enrolled in a pregnancy study. Each CDR3 is given with its conserved first and last residue. The D gene is left open where the match is weak. Expanded clones are given a class, and other clones once, few, many or no size at all.

D	size	V	J	CDR3	DNA
NA	NA	TRBV5-1	TRBJ1-3	CASSLEPGSGNTIYF	TGCGCCAGCAGCTTGGAGCCGGGGAGTGGAAACACCATATATTTT
TRBD2	NA	TRBV19	TRBJ2-7	CASSPLHRLAGVMAHEQYF	TGTGCCAGTAGTCCACTTCATCGACTAGCGGGAGTGATGGCCCACGAGCAGTACTTC
TRBD2	NA	TRBV7-9	TRBJ2-2	CASSFGTSGTGELFF	TGTGCCAGCAGCTTTGGTACTAGCGGTACCGGGGAGCTGTTTTTT
TRBD1	NA	TRBV7-3	TRBJ2-7	CASSSRQGSYEQYF	TGTGCCAGCAGCTCCAGACAGGGCTCCTACGAGCAGTACTTC
TRBD2	NA	TRBV5-4	TRBJ2-1	CASSLGLAGNEQFF	TGTGCCAGCAGCTTGGGCCTAGCGGGGAATGAGCAGTTCTTC
NA	NA	TRBV7-9	TRBJ1-5	CASSRGGDQPQHF	TGTGCCAGCAGCCGGGGGGGGGATCAGCCCCAGCATTTT
NA	NA	TRBV18	TRBJ1-2	CASQTLAEDGYTF	TGTGCCAGTCAAACCCTGGCAGAAGATGGCTACACCTTC
NA	NA	TRBV5-1	TRBJ2-3	CASRLQTDTQYF	TGCGCCAGCCGACTACAGACAGATACGCAGTATTTT
TRBD2	once	TRBV10-1	TRBJ2-3	CASRPGTSVSSTDTQYF	TGCGCCAGCAGGCCCGGGACTAGCGTATCTAGCACAGATACGCAGTATTTT
NA	NA	TRBV2	TRBJ1-3	CASSERGGSTGRAGNTIYF	TGTGCCAGCAGTGAAAGGGGGGGTTCCACGGGCAGAGCTGGAAACACCATATATTTT
TRBD2	NA	TRBV4-1	TRBJ2-1	CASSQRPLAGGQNEQFF	TGCGCCAGCAGCCAACGCCCTCTAGCGGGAGGACAGAATGAGCAGTTCTTC
TRBD1	NA	TRBV10-3	TRBJ2-1	CAISDSRGDSPTSSYNEQFF	TGTGCCATCAGTGATTCCCGAGGGGACAGTCCTACTAGCTCCTACAATGAGCAGTTCTTC
NA	NA	TRBV28	TRBJ1-2	CASSFPYGYTF	TGTGCCAGCAGCTTCCCGTATGGCTACACCTTC
NA	NA	TRBV11-2	TRBJ2-7	CASSLNNYEQYF	TGTGCCAGCAGCTTAAATAACTACGAGCAGTACTTC
NA	NA	TRBV28	TRBJ2-2	CASSLSGFYIGELFF	TGTGCCAGCAGTTTATCGGGGTTTTATATCGGGGAGCTGTTTTTT
TRBD2	NA	TRBV27	TRBJ2-2	CASRLAGGNTGELFF	TGTGCCAGCAGGTTGGCGGGAGGGAACACCGGGGAGCTGTTTTTT
TRBD1	NA	TRBV2	TRBJ2-2	CASGRDRGLGTGELFF	TGTGCCAGCGGCCGGGACAGGGGCCTTGGTACCGGGGAGCTGTTTTTT
TRBD1	NA	TRBV19	TRBJ2-7	CASSIGTGGLDEQYF	TGTGCCAGTAGCATAGGGACAGGGGGCTTGGACGAGCAGTACTTC
NA	NA	TRBV4-3	TRBJ1-2	CASSQDGEGLGYGYTF	TGCGCCAGCAGCCAAGATGGGGAGGGCCTCGGGTATGGCTACACCTTC
TRBD2	NA	TRBV19	TRBJ2-2	CASNYAGANTGELFF	TGTGCCAGTAATTATGCGGGAGCGAATACCGGGGAGCTGTTTTTT
TRBD1	NA	TRBV6-1	TRBJ2-7	CASSGQGPYEQYF	TGTGCCAGCAGTGGACAGGGTCCGTACGAGCAGTACTTC
NA	NA	TRBV30	TRBJ2-1	CAWDTEYNEQFF	TGTGCCTGGGACACCGAATACAATGAGCAGTTCTTC
NA	NA	TRBV2	TRBJ1-4	CASSEGDGEKLFF	TGTGCCAGCAGTGAAGGAGACGGGGAAAAACTGTTTTTT
TRBD2	NA	TRBV11-3	TRBJ2-2	CASSLGGFGTPNTGELFF	TGTGCCAGCAGCTTGGGGGGGTTCGGGACCCCGAACACCGGGGAGCTGTTTTTT
NA	NA	TRBV27	TRBJ1-1	CASRPETYTEAFF	TGTGCCAGCAGACCAGAGACATACACTGAAGCTTTCTTT
TRBD1	NA	TRBV6-6	TRBJ2-5	CASSYTPQGLEETQYF	TGTGCCAGCAGTTACACTCCACAGGGGTTAGAAGAGACCCAGTACTTC
NA	once	TRBV7-8	TRBJ2-4	CASSLDRIKAKNIQYF	TGTGCCAGCAGCTTAGACAGAATTAAAGCCAAAAACATTCAGTACTTC
TRBD2	NA	TRBV28	TRBJ2-7	CASSPRSVVAGAGEQYF	TGTGCCAGCAGTCCCCGCTCAGTGGTAGCGGGAGCGGGTGAGCAGTACTTC
NA	once	TRBV6-6	TRBJ2-1	CASSPTALGQFF	TGTGCCAGCAGCCCCACCGCCCTAGGGCAGTTCTTC